This T cell receptor beta chain was sequenced during a study of blood T cell repertoires in COVID-19. Study-wide background: Spain, Italy and the United States supplied samples that represented acute and convalescent COVID-19. PBMCs, B-cell-depleted T cells, or T cells provided the cDNA or gDNA that made up the material.

Sequencing used immunoSEQ multiplex PCR; TCRdb keeps in-frame clones, though not all of them. The data hold roughly 230,000 clones, with 90% observed a single time. Only one count was recorded for this clone. The Seattle patients, enrolled during active infection, were followed longitudinally. The sample comprised peripheral blood. The clonotype comes from a woman between 55 and 75 years old with COVID-19, enrolled during active disease.

CDR3 amino acids: CASSSWTGHDEQYF. The CDR3 DNA follows: TGTGCCAGCAGCTCCTGGACAGGGCATGACGAGCAGTACTTC. The chain has TRBV5-4 and TRBJ2-7; TRBD1 aligns across 8 bases. Germline CDR1 SGHNT, CDR2 YYREEE (reference sequence). This CDR3 is built from 14 residues. The V and J ends lost 3 bases and 5 bases, in that order; junction bases with no gene match: 7.